This TCR beta chain was recovered during a study of HIV-infected children after antiretroviral therapy interruption. Study at large: Interruption-arm samples span weeks 0, 12, interruption end (24 or 48), and about 3 years post-study. Study-level points and caveats: Naive CD4+ Gini coefficient rose by interruption end, suggesting clonal expansion. Naive CD4+ sequences overlapped less between time points once interruption began.

RNA-based 3' RACE libraries used unique molecular identifiers. TCRdb reanalysed the 3' RACE reads using MiXCR and keeps one entry per CDR3 protein. This sample yields 40,000 to 55,000 distinct CDR3 sequences, of which approximately 4% are seen a single time; approximately 0.67% belongs to the top ten. The V end was cut by 2 bases, the J end by 6 bases, with 14 bases between. The CDR3 is made up of 15 amino acids. Germline V gene sequence: CDR1 LNHDA, CDR2 SQIVND (reference sequence). This clonotype was picked up many times. What it binds is not known. Documented treatment: PENTA 11 planned treatment interruption arm or continuous ART arm. Naive CD4+ CD45RA+ CD45RO- T cells were sorted from thawed PBMCs.

This chain links TRBV19 with TRBJ1-5; the D gene is possibly TRBD1 (5 bases). This clonotype was obtained from a pool of human donors with HIV. The source material was CD45RA+ CD4+ T cells from PBMCs, pooled from several time points, sampled from a donor given antiretroviral therapy, either interrupted or continuous. The subset denotes: naive CD4+ CD45RA+ CD45RO- T cells. The DNA for the CDR3 is TGTGCCAGTAGTATAAATCCCACAGGAGGTCAGCCCCAGCATTTT. This gives the protein CASSINPTGGQPQHF.